This T cell receptor beta chain emerged from a study of T cells in Graves' hyperthyroidism and ophthalmopathy. Using RNA transcripts as the source, TCR beta CDR3 regions were amplified. A set of HTBI primers served as the primers for a first-round RT-PCR of the TCR CDR3. MiXCR, run by TCRdb on the multiplex PCR reads, gives a single entry per CDR3 protein. The table lists approximately 590,000 distinct CDR3 sequences, about 43% of them singletons. CDR3 size: 14 residues. The ends were cut back, 3 bases at V and 1 base at J, with 10 bases in the middle. The germline CDR1 and CDR2 sequences are SGHTA and FQGNSA.

The specimen was peripheral blood or thyroid tissue (not recorded which). This rearrangement joins TRBV7-2 to TRBJ2-7, with TRBD2 as a possible D gene (6 bases). The receptor comes from a woman under 30 with Graves' hyperthyroidism. The CDR3 DNA reads TGTGCCAGCAGCTTGGCTAGCGAGTCCTACGAGCAGTACTTC. This sequence encodes CASSLASESYEQYF.